This T cell receptor (beta chain) is from a study of cytomegalovirus exposure and HLA in healthy donors (dated by TCRdb to about 2017). General notes on the study: The 666 repertoires of the first cohort and the roughly 120 validation repertoires were produced on the same platform, according to a later analysis. High-throughput TCR immunosequencing, statistical association of individual TCRs with disease status, and machine learning were combined to predict cytomegalovirus infection status. The study was designed to test whether signatures of past pathogen exposure could be identified by cataloging public T cell receptors. A separate validation cohort of 90 to 150 different subjects was used in addition to the roughly 720-subject first cohort. What the research found in general, with its limitations: Across donors, most TCR sequences were observed very rarely, whereas some public TCRs were present in many individuals. Of the cluster scores, 90% to 95% were above 0 in a later analysis, which found that TCRs clustered in the first cohort also tended to co-occur in the 120 validation repertoires. All 120 or so repertoires were used to score co-occurrence in the validation cohort in a later analysis, because that analysis had no HLA typing for the cohort. According to the authors, the approach could potentially be generalized to other disease states and immunological phenotypes. In vitro tests confirmed that a few of the cytomegalovirus-associated TCR beta chains recognize cytomegalovirus antigens. The study listed 150 to 200 TCR beta chains as associated with cytomegalovirus. The classifier was reported to diagnose cytomegalovirus status with high specificity and sensitivity in both the original and validation cohorts.

Inclusive of the bounding cysteine and phenylalanine, the CDR3 is 16 residues long. The sequence is cut down to CDR3 DNA, 48 bases in frame from base 1. V is reduced by 0 bases and J by 4 bases, leaving a spacing of 11 bases between them. The germline V gene encodes CDR1 SGDLS and CDR2 YYNGEE. As to this clone: Its binding antigen is unknown. One base away there is no much larger clone; base qualities are not given.

Donors formed part of the validation cohort, which comprised 120 subjects and was distinct from the first cohort of under 800 subjects. Libraries came from the immunoSEQ multiplex PCR assay. Processing in the source paper ran as follows. To diagnose cytomegalovirus status from the catalog of TCR beta chain sequences, a statistical classification framework was built. TCRdb stores this immuneACCESS table with in-frame sequences only. Part of the clones is absent; in the studies checked, under half of the shortfall reflects unresolved V genes, and no reason is known for the rest. Clone size and the V and J calls come from that table; the DNA yielded D and trimming. The sample table holds 150,000 to 200,000 clones, of which roughly 82% were seen once. Under 7.5% of the sample is in the top ten clones.

This receptor was identified in a man between 18 and 29 years old in good health and CMV-seropositive. The chain employs TRBV9 and TRBJ2-6; the D gene is unclear. Sequenced input: PBMCs. DNA sequence: TGTGCCAGCAGCGTAGCTCCCGGGTCCGGGGCCAACGTCCTGACTTTC. Translated, it gives CASSVAPGSGANVLTF.